The sequence of this TCR beta chain was determined in a study of T cells after yellow fever vaccination. Study results and caveats: It was a small share of clonotypes that appeared in both CD4 and CD8 compartments.

A note on this clonotype: Its antigen is not identified.

5'RACE template switching generated TCR cDNA, adding a universal primer site and UMIs. In TCRdb, the 5' RACE reads were re-called with MiXCR into one record per CDR3 protein. The sample has 200,000 to 250,000 distinct CDR3 sequences, roughly 7.2% seen once. The sequences come from CD4+ T cells sorted from PBMCs, collected 15 days after the yellow fever booster vaccination. The sequence came from a young man who received the YFV17D yellow fever vaccine.

CDR3 DNA: TGTGCCAGCAGGTATACCCGGGACACTTACGAGCAGTACTTC. Its protein product is CASRYTRDTYEQYF. The gene calls are TRBV7-2 and TRBJ2-7; TRBD1 might be the D (6 bases). The CDR3 is 14 amino acids. The germline V and J ends were trimmed by 6 bases and 4 bases, with 16 bases remaining between them. Germline assignment: CDR1 SGHTA and CDR2 FQGNSA. Supplemented by reference TRBV7-2 and TRBJ2-7, the full variable domain reads GAGVSQSPSNKVTEKGKDVELRCDPISGHTALYWYRQSLGQGLEFLIYFQGNSAPDKSGLPSDRFSAERTGGSVSTLTIQRTQQEDSAVYLCASRYTRDTYEQYFGPGTRLTVT.